This T cell receptor (beta chain) was found in a study of cytomegalovirus exposure and HLA in healthy donors. Overall study findings and caveats: The authors considered a cluster of highly shared sequence variants likely to be a sequencing artifact. It was shown in a later analysis that HLA-associated TCR beta chains were more clonally expanded than other, equally common chains.

With respect to this clone: The target antigen is unknown.

The PCR employed 60 Vbeta primers together with 13 Jbeta primers. Clones were read by immunoSEQ multiplex PCR, and TCRdb kept only the in-frame ones, dropping some. Here the sample spans approximately 150,000 clones, roughly four fifths being singletons. The germline V and J ends were trimmed by 6 bases and 0 bases, with 9 bases remaining between them. The germline V gene has CDR1 LNHDA and CDR2 SQIVND (reference sequence). The CDR3 sequence is 14 residues long. The V call is TRBV19, the J call TRBJ1-3, with a tentative D call TRBD1 (5 bases). The sequenced sample consisted of PBMCs. The sequence came from a female donor in good health and CMV-seronegative. The DNA for the CDR3 is TGTGCCAGTAGCGACAGCTACTCTGGAAACACCATATATTTT. Translated: CASSDSYSGNTIYF. The whole variable domain, remainder taken from reference TRBV19 and TRBJ1-3, is DGGITQSPKYLFRKEGQNVTLSCEQNLNHDAMYWYRQDPGQGLRLIYYSQIVNDFQKGDIAEGYSVSREKKESFPLTVTSAQKNPTAFYLCASSDSYSGNTIYFGEGSWLTVV.